This T cell receptor beta chain was sequenced in a study of blood T cell repertoires in COVID-19. Looking at the study overall: Acute and convalescent COVID-19 specimens originated in the United States, Italy and Spain.

Original analysis: Reference gene primers were amplified, and this amplification served to estimate nucleated cell counts. The repertoire was sequenced with immunoSEQ multiplex PCR; TCRdb's copy has only in-frame clones and lacks some. V and J calls and clone size are as listed in that table; D and trimming were resolved from the DNA. There are about 350,000 clones in the sample; around nine tenths occur only once, and over 3.5% lies in the top ten. The source material was peripheral blood. This clonotype was obtained from a woman in her sixties with COVID-19, enrolled during active disease.

Written as DNA, the CDR3 is TGCGCCAGCAGTCAATCTAGAAGGGACTTCAATCAGCCCCAGCATTTT. It encodes CASSQSRRDFNQPQHF. The V gene is TRBV23-1, the J gene TRBJ1-5; D is perhaps TRBD1 (5 bases). TRBV23-1 is an ORF for which the function is uncertain. The V and J ends lost 0 bases and 3 bases respectively, with 12 bases between them. The CDR3 has 16 residues.